This T cell receptor beta chain was retrieved from a study of blood T cell repertoires in COVID-19. Repertoires were generated with immunoSEQ multiplex PCR, while TCRdb's copy carries only in-frame clones and drops some. The sample shows over 100,000 clones, approximately 90% of them seen only once. Sequencing used peripheral blood. The source is a human donor in a cohort sampled during active COVID-19.

The CDR3 loop is CASSQMTGPTGAFF. CDR3 coding DNA: TGTGCCAGCAGCCAGATGACAGGGCCCACCGGGGCTTTCTTT. This chain uses TRBV3-1 (or the pseudogene TRBV3-2) with TRBJ1-1; TRBD1 matches 7 bases. The CDR3 has 14 amino acids. CDR1 is LGHDT, CDR2 YNNKEL, per germline (reference sequence). V lost 3 bases, J lost 11 bases, and 12 bases stayed unmatched.